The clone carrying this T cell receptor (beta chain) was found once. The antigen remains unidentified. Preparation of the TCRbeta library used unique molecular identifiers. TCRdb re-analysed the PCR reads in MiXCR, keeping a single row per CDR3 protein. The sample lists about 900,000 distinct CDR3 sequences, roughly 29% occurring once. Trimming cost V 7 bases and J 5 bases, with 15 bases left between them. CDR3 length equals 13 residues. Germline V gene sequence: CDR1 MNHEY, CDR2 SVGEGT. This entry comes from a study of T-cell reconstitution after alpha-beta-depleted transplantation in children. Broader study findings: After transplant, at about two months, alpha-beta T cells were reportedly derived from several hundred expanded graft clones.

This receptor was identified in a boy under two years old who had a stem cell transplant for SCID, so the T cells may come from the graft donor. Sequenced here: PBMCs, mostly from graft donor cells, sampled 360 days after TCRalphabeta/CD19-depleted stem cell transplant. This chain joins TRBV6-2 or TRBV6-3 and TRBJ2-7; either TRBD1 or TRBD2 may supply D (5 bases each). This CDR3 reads CASTRDRVHEQYF. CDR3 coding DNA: TGTGCCAGCACCCGGGACCGGGTCCACGAGCAGTACTTC.